Sequencing of this TCR beta chain was carried out in a study of blood T cell repertoires in COVID-19. TCRdb keeps only in-frame clones here, not all; method: immunoSEQ multiplex PCR. The sample consists of roughly 36,000 clones, about nine tenths of them appearing once. V lost 3 bases, J lost 0 bases, and 7 bases stayed unmatched. This CDR3 is built from 16 residues. Per the germline V gene, CDR1 is LGHDT and CDR2 is YNNKEL (reference sequence). This clone was observed a few times. The chain recombines TRBV3-1 (or the pseudogene TRBV3-2) with TRBJ2-7, with 8 bases that match TRBD2. Sequenced input: peripheral blood. This sequence originates from a man at least 80 years old with active COVID-19. The CDR3 bases are TGTGCCAGCAGCCAGTTGGCCGGGACTAGCTCCTACGAGCAGTACTTC. This sequence encodes CASSQLAGTSSYEQYF.